This passage covers 29 T cell receptor beta chains from one sample sequenced in a study of human T cells and chemical hapten exposure. Time point in this sample: patch test 1, 2 weeks after DPC sensitization. Treatment here: therapeutic diphenylcyclopropenone sensitization with weekly scalp DPC. Each CDR3 protein is one row after TCRdb ran MiXCR on the RACE reads. Among some 180,000 distinct CDR3 sequences, approximately 20% were seen once, and the ten largest hold under 7%. The material was whole blood, obtained in connection with sensitization to the hapten diphenylcyclopropenone (DPC). These receptors originate from a woman aged 50 to 60 with alopecia areata. Some clones in this sample may be carry-over from other donors' samples.

The chain recombines TRBV4-1 with TRBJ2-1; 11 positions match TRBD2. With 1 base clipped from V and 5 bases from J, the junction kept 4 bases outside the gene matches. The CDR3 covers 16 residues. Germline values: CDR1 MGHRA, CDR2 YSYEKL. The CDR3 DNA reads TGCGCCAGCAGCCAAGTGCGACTAGCGGGGAACAATGAGCAGTTCTTC. Protein sequence: CASSQVRLAGNNEQFF.

This clonotype has a handful of counts. The V and J genes are TRBV20-1 and TRBJ2-1; perhaps TRBD2 as D (6 bases). This CDR3 contains 18 residues. The germline V gene has CDR1 DFQATT and CDR2 SNEGSKA (reference sequence). The V end lost 3 bases, the J end lost 6 bases, and 27 bases lay between the germline ends. The CDR3 DNA reads TGCAGTGCTAGCGCACCACGCCCCCCGTCTGGGGACTTCAATGAGCAGTTCTTC. Protein: CSASAPRPPSGDFNEQFF.

This clonotype was counted a few times. The chain combines TRBV9 with TRBJ1-1, with D perhaps matching TRBD1 (5 bases). The CDR3 covers 17 residues. The germline V gene encodes CDR1 SGDLS and CDR2 YYNGEE. Trimming took off 3 bases at V and 3 bases at J, with 21 bases between the two ends. The CDR3 here is CASSANPESPGDTEAFF. The DNA of the CDR3 is TGTGCCAGCAGCGCTAATCCAGAATCTCCGGGGGACACTGAAGCTTTCTTT.

This clonotype was found many times. The V gene is TRBV5-1, the J gene TRBJ2-7; D not resolved. Germline values: CDR1 SGHRS, CDR2 YFSETQ. The CDR3 covers 13 residues. V shed 0 bases and J shed 6 bases, with 10 bases lying between them. CDR3 bases: TGCGCCAGCAGCTTGGTTGTCGCGACCGAGCAGTACTTC. Translating gives CASSLVVATEQYF.

The rearrangement uses TRBV7-8 and TRBJ1-1; the D is unclear. V was clipped by 3 bases and J by 4 bases, with 9 bases between them. The CDR3 has 13 residues. From germline, CDR1 is SGHVS and CDR2 FQNEAQ. The CDR3 DNA reads TGTGCCAGCAGCTTCCGGGGAGCCACTGAAGCTTTCTTT. This gives the protein CASSFRGATEAFF.

This chain connects TRBV11-3 to TRBJ2-5; no firm D call. Trimming cost V 4 bases and J 2 bases, with 14 bases left between them. Germline lookup yields CDR1 SGHNT and CDR2 YENEEA. This CDR3 is built from 15 residues. The CDR3 sequence: CASSSPRHLQETQYF. DNA for the CDR3: TGTGCCAGCAGCTCACCTCGACACTTACAAGAGACCCAGTACTTC.

The chain recombines TRBV5-6 with TRBJ2-3, with 7 bases aligning to TRBD2. The germline gives CDR1 SGHDT, CDR2 YYEEEE. Unmatched junction bases numbered 12, after V lost 4 bases and J lost 4 bases. The CDR3 runs 16 residues. The CDR3 bases are TGTGCCAGCAGCCTTACGCAGGGAGGGAGTGCAGATACGCAGTATTTT. This sequence encodes CASSLTQGGSADTQYF.

V usage is TRBV7-9 and J usage is TRBJ1-2, with D unresolved. Germline loops: CDR1 SEHNR, CDR2 FQNEAQ (reference sequence). This CDR3 spans 14 amino acids. V shed 2 bases and J shed 1 base, with 8 bases lying between them. The CDR3 sequence: CASSLSLLNYGYTF. The CDR3 coding sequence is TGTGCCAGCAGCTTAAGTTTGCTTAACTATGGCTACACCTTC.

The chain combines TRBV2 with TRBJ2-2, with 9 bases identical to TRBD1. The germline CDR1 and CDR2 sequences are SNHLY and FYNNEI. The CDR3 loop spans 15 amino acids. Germline trimming cut 6 bases from V and 4 bases from J; bases unmatched to any gene: 6. The CDR3: CASSSGTGRTGELFF. For the CDR3, the DNA is TGTGCCAGCAGCTCCGGGACAGGGCGCACCGGGGAGCTGTTTTTT.

This clonotype was counted only a few times. The chain employs TRBV7-9 and TRBJ1-5, with D perhaps TRBD1 (6 bases). The CDR3 contains 14 residues. V lost 3 bases and J 4 bases, leaving 10 bases between the germline ends. Germline V gives CDR1 SEHNR, CDR2 FQNEAQ (reference sequence). The DNA of the CDR3 is TGTGCCAGCAGCTTCGAACAGGGAAATCAGCCCCAGCATTTT. Amino acid sequence: CASSFEQGNQPQHF.

The chain recombines TRBV3-1 with TRBJ1-1; D gene ambiguous. This CDR3 comprises 15 residues. CDR1 LGHDT and CDR2 YNNKEL come from the germline V gene (reference sequence). Trimming removed 3 bases from V and 8 bases from J, with 19 bases in between. CDR3 in DNA: TGTGCCAGCAGCCACTTAGGGCAGCCCGAGGGAGAAGCTTTCTTT. It yields the protein CASSHLGQPEGEAFF.

This clonotype occurred many times. The V and J genes are TRBV20-1 and TRBJ2-1, with 8 bases matching TRBD1. V shed 5 bases and J 0 bases; nucleotides not matched to a gene: 6. CDR1 is DFQATT, CDR2 SNEGSKA, per germline (reference sequence). CDR3 length: 15 amino acids. This CDR3 reads CSASRQGNSYNEQFF. The CDR3 DNA sequence: TGCAGTGCTTCGAGACAGGGGAACTCCTACAATGAGCAGTTCTTC.

J is TRBJ2-2 and V is TRBV29-1; possible D gene TRBD1, 5 bases. The V gene's germline CDR1 is SQVTM and CDR2 ANQGSEA. The CDR3 is 15 residues long. Trimming cost V 6 bases and J 0 bases, with 14 bases left between them. The CDR3 reads CSVPTGDANTGELFF. The CDR3 DNA follows: TGCAGCGTGCCCACAGGAGACGCGAACACCGGGGAGCTGTTTTTT.

Details on this clonotype: One end of the junction varies from germline; a read error may be responsible. The chain links TRBV12-3 or TRBV12-4 to TRBJ2-3; D is undetermined. CDR3 length equals 13 residues. CDR3 DNA sequence: TGTGCCGGCAGTTTGGTGTACAAGAATACGCAGTATTTT. Protein: CAGSLVYKNTQYF.

This clonotype was picked up a small number of times. The chain links TRBV7-8 to TRBJ2-7; possible D gene TRBD2, 6 bases. Between the trimmed V and J ends, which lost 4 bases and 5 bases, there was a span of 15 bases. The CDR3 length is 14 residues. The germline gives CDR1 SGHVS, CDR2 FQNEAQ. CDR3 bases: TGTGCCAGCAGCTATAGGACGCGGGGAAACGAGCAGTACTTC. This codes for CASSYRTRGNEQYF.

The chain joins TRBV20-1 to TRBJ2-7; D is unclear. This CDR3 is 12 amino acids long. CDR1 DFQATT and CDR2 SNEGSKA come from the germline V gene (reference sequence). V was clipped by 4 bases and J by 0 bases, with 7 bases between them. The CDR3 protein is CSAKSSSYEQYF. As DNA, the CDR3 is TGCAGTGCTAAGTCAAGCTCCTACGAGCAGTACTTC.

The J gene is TRBJ1-1, the V gene TRBV7-9; TRBD1 is a possible D gene (5 bases). Per the germline V gene, CDR1 is SEHNR and CDR2 is FQNEAQ (reference sequence). CDR3 size: 12 residues. V was shortened by 5 bases and J by 7 bases, with 11 bases between the two germline ends. Written as DNA, the CDR3 is TGTGCCAGCAGCCCTGGACAAATTGAAGCTTTCTTT. Translated: CASSPGQIEAFF. The whole variable domain, filled in from reference TRBV7-9 and TRBJ1-1, reads DTGVSQNPRHKITKRGQNVTFRCDPISEHNRLYWYRQTLGQGPEFLTYFQNEAQLEKSRLLSDRFSAERPKGSFSTLEIQRTEQGDSAMYLCASSPGQIEAFFGQGTRLTVV.

This clonotype was observed at least ten times. The V and J genes are TRBV18 and TRBJ2-5; D uncertain. With 3 bases removed from V and 0 bases from J, the gap between germline ends came to 2 bases. The germline V gene has CDR1 KGHSH and CDR2 LQKENI. CDR3 length: 12 amino acids. The CDR3 here is CASSPYQETQYF. Here the CDR3 DNA reads TGTGCCAGCTCACCGTACCAAGAGACCCAGTACTTC. Full variable domain (remainder filled in from reference TRBV18 and TRBJ2-5): NAGVMQNPRHLVRRRGQEARLRCSPMKGHSHVYWYRQLPEEGLKFMVYLQKENIIDESGMPKERFSAEFPKEGPSILRIQQVVRGDSAAYFCASSPYQETQYFGPGTRLLVL.

This clonotype was seen more than once but under ten times. The V and J genes are TRBV3-1 and TRBJ2-5; 11 bases agree with TRBD2. CDR1 and CDR2 (germline): LGHDT, YNNKEL (reference sequence). Germline trimming cut 0 bases from V and 4 bases from J; bases unmatched to any gene: 7. The CDR3 length is 17 residues. The CDR3 sequence: CASSQDPLAGGLETQYF. CDR3 DNA: TGTGCCAGCAGCCAAGATCCCCTAGCGGGAGGATTAGAGACCCAGTACTTC.

V is TRBV7-8 and J is TRBJ1-2; D might be TRBD1 (6 bases). The length of the CDR3 is 14 residues. Trimming took 5 bases from V and 4 from J, leaving 14 bases between them. Germline V gene sequence: CDR1 SGHVS, CDR2 FQNEAQ. The CDR3: CASSTQTGLYGYTF. CDR3 DNA: TGTGCCAGCAGCACTCAAACAGGGCTCTATGGCTACACCTTC. Full variable domain (remainder filled in from reference TRBV7-8 and TRBJ1-2): GAGVSQSPRYKVAKRGQDVALRCDPISGHVSLFWYQQALGQGPEFLTYFQNEAQLDKSGLPSDRFFAERPEGSVSTLKIQRTQQEDSAVYLCASSTQTGLYGYTFGSGTRLTVV.

This clonotype was seen a handful of times. The chain has TRBV15 and TRBJ2-3, with 12 bases fitting TRBD2. The CDR3 is made up of 20 amino acids. Germline CDR1 is LNHNV and CDR2 is YYDKDF (reference sequence). V shed 0 bases, J shed 0 bases, and the junction held 10 bases outside the gene matches. CDR3 coding DNA: TGTGCCACCAGCAGAGATCCGGCCCGGACTAGCGGGGCCAGCACAGATACGCAGTATTTT. The encoded protein is CATSRDPARTSGASTDTQYF.

This clonotype was picked up a small number of times. The gene calls are TRBV7-2 and TRBJ1-5, with a possible D match to TRBD1 (6 bases). Trimming removed 5 bases at V and 6 bases at J, with 17 bases between. CDR3 size: 15 residues. Germline CDR1 SGHTA, CDR2 FQGNSA. The CDR3 region is CASSPRGRGPQPQHF. As DNA, the CDR3 is TGTGCCAGCAGCCCGAGAGGTCGGGGGCCTCAGCCCCAGCATTTT.

This clonotype was recorded a few times. The V gene is TRBV27, the J gene TRBJ2-3; a weak D match, TRBD2 (6 bases). The V end was cut by 4 bases, the J end by 5 bases, with 16 bases between. From germline, CDR1 is MNHEY and CDR2 SMNVEV (reference sequence). The CDR3 extends over 15 amino acids. This CDR3 reads CASSYGGAIGDTQYF. The CDR3 DNA is TGTGCCAGCAGTTACGGGGGAGCGATCGGAGATACGCAGTATTTT.

The J gene is TRBJ2-1, the V gene TRBV4-2, with 10 bases fitting TRBD1. Unmatched junction bases numbered 17, after V lost 4 bases and J lost 5 bases. Per the germline V gene, CDR1 is LGHNA and CDR2 is YNFKEQ. This CDR3 has 19 amino acids. The CDR3 sequence: CASSLRGYRGQGVDNEQFF. In nucleotides, the CDR3 is TGTGCCAGCAGCCTCAGGGGTTACCGAGGACAGGGGGTAGACAATGAGCAGTTCTTC.

This sequence joins TRBV10-3 and TRBJ1-2, with TRBD1 as a possible D gene (5 bases). The V gene's germline CDR1 is ENHRY and CDR2 SYGVKD. This CDR3 region has 13 residues. Trimming took off 4 bases at V and 4 bases at J, with 10 bases between the two ends. The DNA for the CDR3 is TGTGCCATCAGTGCCCCGGGACTCTATGGCTACACCTTC. It is translated as CAISAPGLYGYTF.

This clonotype was counted only a few times. This chain connects TRBV10-2 to TRBJ2-1, with TRBD2 as a possible D gene (7 bases). Per the germline V gene, CDR1 is WSHSY and CDR2 is SAAADI. The CDR3 has 16 residues. Trimming removed 0 bases from V and 3 bases from J, with 12 bases in between. The CDR3 region has the DNA TGCGCCAGCAGTGAGTCACGGGGGGCTGGCTACAATGAGCAGTTCTTC. Protein: CASSESRGAGYNEQFF.

This clonotype has a handful of counts. The rearrangement uses TRBV20-1 and TRBJ2-7, with D unclear. CDR3 size: 13 residues. Between the trimmed V and J ends, which lost 6 bases and 2 bases, there was a span of 14 bases. CDR1 and CDR2 from the germline V gene are DFQATT and SNEGSKA (reference sequence). CDR3 sequence reads: CSAPSTPTYEQYF. The CDR3 DNA reads as TGCAGTGCGCCCAGTACCCCTACCTACGAGCAGTACTTC.

DNA of the CDR3: TGTGCCAGCAGCCCAGACAGCGCCGGGGCCAACGTCCTGACTTTC. Its protein product is CASSPDSAGANVLTF. The rearrangement uses TRBV7-3 and TRBJ2-6; tentative D call: TRBD1 (5 bases). The length of the CDR3 is 15 residues. Trimming took 5 bases from V and 4 from J, leaving 12 bases between them. Germline V gene lookup returns CDR1 SGHTA and CDR2 FQGTGA.

This clonotype has a handful of counts. The chain uses TRBV15 and TRBJ1-5; D possibly corresponds to TRBD1 (5 bases). In germline, CDR1 is LNHNV, CDR2 YYDKDF (reference sequence). The CDR3 is 16 residues long. V was pared by 0 bases and J by 0 bases, with 9 bases between. CDR3 amino acids: CATSRDLDSSNQPQHF. In DNA form, the CDR3 reads TGTGCCACCAGCAGAGATCTCGACAGTAGCAATCAGCCCCAGCATTTT.